This T cell receptor beta chain was captured in a study of regulatory T cells in long-lasting Graves disease (dated by TCRdb to the early 2020s). Notes on the research overall: Antithyroid drugs had been taken for less than 3 months by newly diagnosed Graves' disease patients. Peripheral blood TCR sequencing and RNA sequencing compared persistent Graves' disease patients with newly diagnosed Graves' disease patients. The study was conducted in China and was registered as a clinical trial. A total of roughly 35 samples underwent TCR sequencing: around 13 from persistent and roughly 20 from newly diagnosed Graves' disease patients. Overall study results and their limits: Because the primary lesion, thyroid tissue, could not be accessed, the study looked at peripheral blood alone. The authors noted that the small sample size was a limitation that may lower accuracy. More public clonotypes were shared among persistent patients (fewer than 3,000) than among newly diagnosed patients (roughly 1,000). Sequencing and analysis were limited to the TCR beta chain. TRBV28, TRBJ1-2 and TRBJ2-5 were preferentially used in persistent disease, while TRBV20-1 and TRBJ2-1 were favored in newly diagnosed disease. Persistent Graves' disease patients showed lower TCR Shannon entropy and fewer highly expanded clones than newly diagnosed patients, suggesting clonal expansion.

The library was produced with multiplex PCR. TCRdb records Illumina HiSeq 4000 as the sequencer. iRepertoire HTBI primers and Arm-PCR amplification of CDR3 regions were used to construct TCR beta libraries. PCR products were gel purified before sequencing. Regarding the original processing steps: Gene usage analysis of CDR3 amino acid clonotypes used the approximately 56 TRBV and more than 13 TRBJ segments found across samples. COPE and FqMerger were used to merge filtered high-quality paired reads into contigs. Contigs were aligned with BLAST to IMGT TRBV, TRBD and TRBJ reference genes, and CDR3 was defined per IMGT. Highly expanded clones were defined as clonotypes with a frequency above 0.1%. Shannon entropy served as the measure of repertoire diversity, while the Gini coefficient captured V-J evenness. Public clonotypes were defined as clonotypes shared by more than one individual. TCRdb's own reprocessing of the public reads used fastp at Q25 and MiXCR and kept productive beta chains. Each CDR3 protein gets just one entry, which takes the most common genes and DNA from the rows behind it. These V and J calls are TCRdb output, not the study's own analysis. In all, the sample holds 550,000 to 700,000 distinct CDR3 sequences, and 15% to 20% of those were seen once. Together, the top ten hold around 13% of the sample.

What this sample's time point label stands for: newly diagnosed GD, antithyroid drugs for less than 3 months. RNA was extracted from PBMCs in TRIzol for both TCR sequencing and RNA sequencing. The diagnosis of Graves' disease followed American Thyroid Association guidelines. The patients came from an endocrinology department in Xi'an, China. Each patient gave about 10 milliliters of peripheral blood, collected in an EDTA anticoagulant tube. Ficoll Paque Plus density gradient separation was used to isolate PBMCs, and no additional T cell sorting was done. An Agilent 2100 Bioanalyzer and agarose gel were used to check RNA quality, while a NanoDrop 2000 measured RNA concentration. The CDR3 measures 15 amino acids from cysteine to phenylalanine. Only CDR3 DNA remains: 45 bases, in frame from the first base. Germline trimming amounts to 5 bases on V and 8 bases on J, with 4 as the count of junction bases outside the gene matches.

This clonotype was counted ten times or more. It lacks a known antigen. Base qualities are not provided; no much larger clone lies one nucleotide away. This sample also belongs to another study, concerning T cells in Graves' hyperthyroidism and ophthalmopathy. From that second study: Stable Graves' hyperthyroidism was defined as the absence of progression to ophthalmopathy over 18 months of follow-up. The hyperthyroidism patients were between 18 and 65 years old and newly diagnosed, with a disease duration of less than 2 months. Exclusion was applied to patients with uncontrolled infections, other autoimmune diseases, pregnancy or lactation. Diagnoses were based on clinical symptoms, serum thyroxine and TRAb, thyroid ultrasound and orbital computed tomography. The TCR CDR3 was subjected to a first round of RT-PCR using the HTBI primer set and the Qiagen OneStep RT-PCR kit. Blood samples also contained most of the expanded thyroid clonotypes (frequency above 0.001), which suggests that blood repertoires may reflect thyroid immune responses. A model built on a 13 V-J signature distinguished ophthalmopathy from stable hyperthyroidism, reaching over 85% sensitivity and under 84% specificity in cross-validation and 80%/75% in testing. In validation, the model predicted progression to ophthalmopathy with roughly 70% sensitivity and less than 80% specificity, a median of around six months before onset. A discovery cohort of about a hundred patients, about 44 with Graves' ophthalmopathy and approximately 55 with stable Graves' hyperthyroidism, was used to find distinguishing TCR V-J signatures. Prospective prediction of ophthalmopathy was tested in an independent validation cohort of approximately 19 hyperthyroidism patients and approximately 17 patients who later progressed to ophthalmopathy. For training and testing, the 100 or so patients in the discovery cohort were randomly divided in a 7:3 ratio. In addition, the study compared T-cell repertoires in thyroid tissue and in blood from a handful of Graves' hyperthyroidism patients. After blood sampling, hyperthyroidism patients were treated with methimazole at a starting dose of 30 mg daily, and ophthalmopathy patients were treated with high-dose intravenous methylprednisolone. The libraries were constructed in a second round of multiplex PCR and then size-selected and purified. Libraries were sequenced paired-end with 100 bp reads on an Illumina HiSeq2000. SOAPnuke was used to process the raw data, with reads discarded if the reads contained adapters or uncalled bases, had a mean Phred below 15, or lacked an exact constant-primer or identifier match. COPE v1.2.5 was used to merge high-quality paired reads, and clonotypes were defined as unique nucleotide sequences. MiTCR v1.1 was used to align clonotypes to the IMGT TRBV, TRBD and TRBJ reference segments. Only V-J combinations with frequency above 0.0001, covering 99% to 99.2% of repertoires, were analysed. A TCS score was defined as the ratio between F50 (clonal expansion) and ExV (chaos), using BLOSUM62-based TCRdist between CDR3 peptides within each V-J. Welch's t-statistics and random forest reduced fewer than 550 V-J features to 10 to 15, which were used in a naive Bayes classifier (R e1071). Sample size was not statistically predetermined, and blinding of investigators to group allocation was not performed. The paper describes TCR Vbeta CDR3 sequencing of around 140 peripheral blood samples, made up of under 50 ophthalmopathy patients, over 70 hyperthyroidism patients and 17 progressor patients.

This TCR derives from a man aged 18 to 30 with Graves disease. Donor details come from another sample of the same person, matched by shared clones. Sample: peripheral blood mononuclear cells (PBMCs), taken at new diagnosis, from a patient treated with antithyroid drugs. The chain employs TRBV12-3 or TRBV12-4 and TRBJ2-1, with TRBD2 matching 15 junction bases. The DNA sequence is as follows: TGTGCCAGCAGTCCTGGACTAGCGGGAGGGTATGAGCAGTTCTTC. Its translation reads: CASSPGLAGGYEQFF.